The source of this T cell receptor beta chain is a study of T cell repertoires in cytomegalovirus infection. Across the study: Researchers turned to recently identified HLA-C-restricted CMV epitopes as well as well-studied HLA-B-restricted ones. Both a matching HLA type and CMV infection were indicated by public TCR beta signatures. The study's findings and limits: Cumulative public TCR beta family frequency identified carriers of CMV plus the relevant HLA. HLA-C-restricted CMV-specific TCR beta clonotypes were dominant in the ex vivo response.

TCRdb reprocessed the reads via MiXCR and lists one record per CDR3 protein. Among some 800,000 distinct CDR3 sequences listed, 25% to 30% were seen once. Comments on this clonotype: The antigen remains unidentified.

The length of the CDR3 is 13 residues. V lost 5 bases and J lost 7, with 9 bases in between. Germline CDR1 reads MNHEY; CDR2 reads SMNVEV (reference sequence). Sequenced material: cultured CD8+ T cells from PBMCs, taken from culture after CMV antigen stimulation. The clonotype comes from a human donor in good health (CMV status not recorded). Some clones in this sample may be carry-over from other donors' samples. The chain is built from TRBV27 and TRBJ2-6, with a possible D match to TRBD1 (5 bases). CDR3 bases: TGTGCCAGCAGTCCCCGGACAGCCAACGTCCTGACTTTC. Its protein is CASSPRTANVLTF.